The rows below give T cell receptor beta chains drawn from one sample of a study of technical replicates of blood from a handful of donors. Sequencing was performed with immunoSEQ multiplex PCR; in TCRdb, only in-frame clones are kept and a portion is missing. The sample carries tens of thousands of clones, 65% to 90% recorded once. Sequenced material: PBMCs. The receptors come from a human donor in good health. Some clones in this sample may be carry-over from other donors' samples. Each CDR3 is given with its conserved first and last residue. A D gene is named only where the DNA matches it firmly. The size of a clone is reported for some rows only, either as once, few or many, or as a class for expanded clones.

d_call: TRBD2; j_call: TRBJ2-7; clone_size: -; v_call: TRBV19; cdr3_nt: TGTGCCAGTAGTATAGTCCGGGGGGACGAGCAGTACTTC; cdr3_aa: CASSIVRGDEQYF
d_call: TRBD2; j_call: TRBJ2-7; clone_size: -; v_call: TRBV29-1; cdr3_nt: TGCAGCGTGGGCGGGAGCCCCTACGAGCAGTACTTC; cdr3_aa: CSVGGSPYEQYF
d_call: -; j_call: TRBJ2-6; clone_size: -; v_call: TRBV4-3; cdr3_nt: TGCGCCAGCAGCCCCGACAGCCATGGGGCCAACGTCCTGACTTTC; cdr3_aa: CASSPDSHGANVLTF
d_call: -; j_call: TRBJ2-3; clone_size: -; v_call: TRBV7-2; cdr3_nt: TGTGCCAGCAGAGCCGGCGGCCTCGGGGATACGCAGTATTTT; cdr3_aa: CASRAGGLGDTQYF
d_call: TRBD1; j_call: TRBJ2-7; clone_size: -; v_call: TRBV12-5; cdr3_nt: TGTGCTAGTGGTTTGGAAAGACCCGGGACAGGGGGCATTGAGCAGTACTTC; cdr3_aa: CASGLERPGTGGIEQYF
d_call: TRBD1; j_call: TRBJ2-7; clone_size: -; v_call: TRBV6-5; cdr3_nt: TGTGCCAGCAGTTACTCTGGGACAGGGAGCTCCTACGAGCAGTACTTC; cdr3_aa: CASSYSGTGSSYEQYF
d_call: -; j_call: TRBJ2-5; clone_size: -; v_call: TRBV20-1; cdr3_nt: TGCAGTGCTAAGGGAGTAGAGACCCAGTACTTC; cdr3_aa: CSAKGVETQYF
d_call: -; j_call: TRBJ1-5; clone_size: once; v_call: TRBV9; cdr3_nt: TGTGCCAGCAGCGTAGGAGACACCTATCAGCCCCAGCATTTT; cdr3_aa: CASSVGDTYQPQHF
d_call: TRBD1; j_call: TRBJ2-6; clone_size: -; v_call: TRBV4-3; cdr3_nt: TGCGCCAGCACCTTGAGGGGACAGGCCTCTGGGGCCAACGTCCTGACTTTC; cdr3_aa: CASTLRGQASGANVLTF
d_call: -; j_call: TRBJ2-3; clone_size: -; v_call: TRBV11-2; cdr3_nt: TGTGCCAGCAGCCCGCGGGGGCGCACAGATACGCAGTATTTT; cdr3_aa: CASSPRGRTDTQYF
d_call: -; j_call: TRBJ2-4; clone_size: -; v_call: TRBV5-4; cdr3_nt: TGTGCCAGCAGCTCCGACGGGGACATCCGTAAAAATAACATTCAGTACTTC; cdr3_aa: CASSSDGDIRKNNIQYF
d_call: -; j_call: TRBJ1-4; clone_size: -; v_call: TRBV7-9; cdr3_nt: TGTGCCAGCAGCTTAAATACGGAGGGTGAAAAACTGTTTTTT; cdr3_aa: CASSLNTEGEKLFF
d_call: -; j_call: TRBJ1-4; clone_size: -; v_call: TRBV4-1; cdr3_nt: TGCGCCAGCAGCCAAAGACTACCCGTGGAGCTTAATGAAAAACTGTTTTTT; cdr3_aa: CASSQRLPVELNEKLFF
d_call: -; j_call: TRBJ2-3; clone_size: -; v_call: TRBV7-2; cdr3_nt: TGTGCCAGCAGCTCCCGGGGAGGCGATACGCAGTATTTT; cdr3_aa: CASSSRGGDTQYF
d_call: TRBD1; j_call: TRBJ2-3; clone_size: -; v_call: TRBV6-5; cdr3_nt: TGTGCCAGCAGATCATACAGGGGTTCGACAGATACGCAGTATTTT; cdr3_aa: CASRSYRGSTDTQYF
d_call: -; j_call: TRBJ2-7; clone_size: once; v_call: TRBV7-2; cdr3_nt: TGTGCCAGCAGCCCGGACAACATTCTAAACGAGCAGTACTTC; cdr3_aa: CASSPDNILNEQYF
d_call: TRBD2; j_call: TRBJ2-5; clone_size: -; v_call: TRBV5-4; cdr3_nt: TGTGCCAGCACCAAGGACGGGGGGAGGGAGACCCAGTACTTC; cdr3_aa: CASTKDGGRETQYF
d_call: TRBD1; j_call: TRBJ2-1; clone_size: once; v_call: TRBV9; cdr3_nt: TGTGCCAGCAGCAGGCGACAGGGCAATGAGCAGTTCTTC; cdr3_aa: CASSRRQGNEQFF
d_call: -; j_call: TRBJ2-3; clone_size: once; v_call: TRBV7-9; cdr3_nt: TGTGCCAGCAGTTTGGACTACACAGATACGCAGTATTTT; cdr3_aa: CASSLDYTDTQYF
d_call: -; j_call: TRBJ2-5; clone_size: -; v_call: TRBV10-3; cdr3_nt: TGTGCCAGCTCGGGATCCTCGGGCGTAGAGACCCAGTACTTC; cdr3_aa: CASSGSSGVETQYF
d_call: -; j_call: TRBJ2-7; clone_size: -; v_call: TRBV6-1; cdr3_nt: TGTGCCAGCAGTGAAGGCCCATCGACTGAGACCTACGAGCAGTACTTC; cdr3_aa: CASSEGPSTETYEQYF
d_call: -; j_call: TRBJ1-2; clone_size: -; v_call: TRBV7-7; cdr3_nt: TGTGCCAGCAGCCCGGGACAATGCCAGGAGGGCTACACCTTC; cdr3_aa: CASSPGQCQEGYTF
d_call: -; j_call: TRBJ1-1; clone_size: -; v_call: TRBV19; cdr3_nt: TGTGCCAGTAGTATAATGGGAGGGACTGAAGCTTTCTTT; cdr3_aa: CASSIMGGTEAFF
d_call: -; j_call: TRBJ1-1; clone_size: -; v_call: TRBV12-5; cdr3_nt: TGTGCTAGTGGTTTGGTACAGGGTCGTCACACTGAAGCTTTCTTT; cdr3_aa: CASGLVQGRHTEAFF
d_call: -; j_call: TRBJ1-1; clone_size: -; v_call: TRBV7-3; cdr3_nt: TGTGCCAGCAGCCCCTCCTTGAACACTGAAGCTTTCTTT; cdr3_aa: CASSPSLNTEAFF
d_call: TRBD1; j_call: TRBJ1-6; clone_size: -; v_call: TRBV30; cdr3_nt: TGTGCGACGGACAGGGGCGGGAGGAATTCACCCCTCCACTTT; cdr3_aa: CATDRGGRNSPLHF
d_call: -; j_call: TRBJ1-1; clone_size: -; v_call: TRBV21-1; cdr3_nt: TGTGCCAGCAGCAAAGGCTGGACAGGGGACACTGAAGCTTTCTTT; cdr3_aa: CASSKGWTGDTEAFF
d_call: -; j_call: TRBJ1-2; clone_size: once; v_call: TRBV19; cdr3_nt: TGTGCCAGTAGTATTGCGGATAACTATGGCTACACCTTC; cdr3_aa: CASSIADNYGYTF
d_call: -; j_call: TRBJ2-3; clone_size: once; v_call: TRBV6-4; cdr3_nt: TGTGCCAGCAGTGACCTACCGCAAGATACGCAGTATTTT; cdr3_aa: CASSDLPQDTQYF
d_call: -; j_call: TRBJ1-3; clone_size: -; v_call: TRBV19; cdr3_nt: TGTGCCAGTAGCCCCGAGGGCCGCTCTGGAAACACCATATATTTT; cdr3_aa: CASSPEGRSGNTIYF
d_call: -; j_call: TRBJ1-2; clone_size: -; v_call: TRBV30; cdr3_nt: TGTGCCGGGCCGGGGGTGGTTGGCTACACCTTC; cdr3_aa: CAGPGVVGYTF
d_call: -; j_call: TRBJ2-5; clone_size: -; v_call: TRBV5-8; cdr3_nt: TGTGCCAGCAGCTCCCGGGGCGGGGTAGAAGAGACCCAGTACTTC; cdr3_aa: CASSSRGGVEETQYF
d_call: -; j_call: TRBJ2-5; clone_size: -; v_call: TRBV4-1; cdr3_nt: TGCGCCAGCAGCCAAGAAGGGAGGCCCCAAGAGACCCAGTACTTC; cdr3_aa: CASSQEGRPQETQYF
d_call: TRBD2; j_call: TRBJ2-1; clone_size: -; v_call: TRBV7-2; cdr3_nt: TGTGCCAGCAGCCCGGGACTAGTCGAGCAGTTCTTC; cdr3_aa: CASSPGLVEQFF
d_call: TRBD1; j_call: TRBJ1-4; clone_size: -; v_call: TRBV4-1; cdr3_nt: TGCGCCAGCAGCCAAGCCGACAGGGAGGCTGAAAAACTGTTTTTT; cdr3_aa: CASSQADREAEKLFF
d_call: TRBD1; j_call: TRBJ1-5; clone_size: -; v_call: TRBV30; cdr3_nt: TGTGCCTGGAGTGGACAGGGGACTCAGCCCCAGCATTTT; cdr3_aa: CAWSGQGTQPQHF
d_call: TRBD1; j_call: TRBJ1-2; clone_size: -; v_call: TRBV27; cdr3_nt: TGTGCCAGCAGTTTGTTGGGCGGGACAGCCAACTATGGCTACACCTTC; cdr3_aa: CASSLLGGTANYGYTF
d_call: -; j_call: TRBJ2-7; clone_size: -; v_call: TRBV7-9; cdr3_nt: TGTGCCAGCAGCTTAGATGCGGAGAACTACGAGCAGTACTTC; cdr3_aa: CASSLDAENYEQYF
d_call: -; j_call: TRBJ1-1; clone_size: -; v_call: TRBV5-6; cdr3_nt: TGTGCCAGCAGCTTGGCCGGCGGAGCAAAAGCTTTCTTT; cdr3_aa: CASSLAGGAKAFF
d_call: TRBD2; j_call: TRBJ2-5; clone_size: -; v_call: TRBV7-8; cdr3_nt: TGTGCCAGCAGCGGGACTAGCGGGAGGGCCCTGAAGACCCAGTACTTC; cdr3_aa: CASSGTSGRALKTQYF
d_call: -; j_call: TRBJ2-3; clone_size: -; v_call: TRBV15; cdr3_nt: TGTGCCACCAGCAGAGGTAGGGGGTCAGATACGCAGTATTTT; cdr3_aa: CATSRGRGSDTQYF
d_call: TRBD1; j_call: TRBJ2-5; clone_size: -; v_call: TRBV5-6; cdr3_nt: TGTGCCAGCAGTGACAGGGTACAGGAGACCCAGTACTTC; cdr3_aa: CASSDRVQETQYF
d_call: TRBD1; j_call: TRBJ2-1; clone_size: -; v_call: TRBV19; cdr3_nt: TGTGCCAGTAGTAGCACCGGGACAGGTCTTGCTGAGCAGTTCTTC; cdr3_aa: CASSSTGTGLAEQFF
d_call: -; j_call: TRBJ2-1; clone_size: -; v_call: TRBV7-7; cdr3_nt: TGTGCCAGCAGCCCTGCGGGCAATGAGCAGTTCTTC; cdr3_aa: CASSPAGNEQFF
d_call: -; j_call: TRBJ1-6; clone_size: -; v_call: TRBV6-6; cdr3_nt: TGTGCCAGCAGGGCCCTGATGGATTCACCCCTCCACTTT; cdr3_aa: CASRALMDSPLHF
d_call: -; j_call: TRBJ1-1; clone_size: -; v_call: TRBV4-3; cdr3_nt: TGCGCCAGCAGCCAAGTGAGGAACACTGAAGCTTTCTTT; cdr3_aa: CASSQVRNTEAFF